This TCR beta chain is from a study of blood T cells in healthy people across ages. CDR3 length: 18 amino acids. The V and J ends lost 5 bases and 3 bases, in that order; junction bases with no gene match: 15. Per germline, CDR1 SGHAT and CDR2 FQNNGV. Next came a second PCR, run for about 7 to 12 cycles, which used a sample-barcoded 5' primer along with a J-beta primer mix. TCRdb re-called the 5' RACE reads through MiXCR, storing one row per CDR3 protein. The sample contains fewer than 2,000,000 distinct CDR3 sequences, about 31% of which appear only once. The chain carries TRBV11-2 and TRBJ2-1, with TRBD2 matching over 8 bases. The source is a woman in her twenties or thirties in good health. Sequenced input: blood. In nucleotides, the CDR3 is TGTGCCAGCAGCCCGAGGGTGTCTAGCGGGTTAAGCTACAATGAGCAGTTCTTC. Translation: CASSPRVSSGLSYNEQFF.